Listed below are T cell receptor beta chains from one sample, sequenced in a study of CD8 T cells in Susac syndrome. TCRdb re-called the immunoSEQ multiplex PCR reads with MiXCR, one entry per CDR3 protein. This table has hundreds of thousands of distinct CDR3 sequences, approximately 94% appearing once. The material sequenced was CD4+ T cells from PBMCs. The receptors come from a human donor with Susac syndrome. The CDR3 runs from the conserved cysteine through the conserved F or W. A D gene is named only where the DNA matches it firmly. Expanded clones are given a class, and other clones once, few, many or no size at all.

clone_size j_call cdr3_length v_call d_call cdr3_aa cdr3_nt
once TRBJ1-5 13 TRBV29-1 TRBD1 CSVLGQANQPQHF TGCAGCGTTTTAGGACAGGCAAATCAGCCCCAGCATTTT
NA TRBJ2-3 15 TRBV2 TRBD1 CASSEGQGSTDTQYF TGTGCCAGCAGTGAGGGACAGGGGAGCACAGATACGCAGTATTTT
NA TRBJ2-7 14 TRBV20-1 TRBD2 CSAYDGREEYEQYF TGCAGTGCATATGATGGACGGGAGGAGTACGAGCAGTACTTC
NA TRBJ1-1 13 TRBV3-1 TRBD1 CASSPRTGVEAFF TGTGCCAGCAGCCCGCGGACAGGGGTAGAAGCTTTCTTT
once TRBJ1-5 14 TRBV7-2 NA CASSLETNNQPQHF TGTGCCAGCAGCTTAGAGACAAACAATCAGCCCCAGCATTTT
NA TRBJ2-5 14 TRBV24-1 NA CATSDFGGKETQYF TGTGCCACCAGTGATTTCGGAGGGAAAGAGACCCAGTACTTC
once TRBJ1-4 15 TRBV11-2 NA CASSYKQAVNEKLFF TGTGCCAGCAGCTATAAACAGGCGGTAAATGAAAAACTGTTTTTT
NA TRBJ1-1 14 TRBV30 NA CAWSMGGAGTEAFF TGTGCCTGGAGTATGGGTGGGGCGGGCACTGAAGCTTTCTTT
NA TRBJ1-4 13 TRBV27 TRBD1 CASSDRATEKLFF TGTGCCAGCAGTGACAGGGCTACTGAAAAACTGTTTTTT
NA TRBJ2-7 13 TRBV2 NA CASSGPFFYEQYF TGTGCCAGCAGTGGGCCGTTTTTCTACGAGCAGTACTTC
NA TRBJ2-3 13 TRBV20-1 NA CSARRDSTDTQYF TGCAGTGCTCGACGGGACTCCACAGATACGCAGTATTTT
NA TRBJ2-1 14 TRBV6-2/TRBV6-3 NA CASSYSRSGDEQFF TGTGCCAGCAGTTACTCGAGGTCAGGCGATGAGCAGTTCTTC
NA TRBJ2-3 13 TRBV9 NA CASSAESTDTQYF TGTGCCAGCAGCGCAGAGAGCACAGATACGCAGTATTTT
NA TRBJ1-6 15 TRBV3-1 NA CASSRGRAYNSPLHF TGTGCCAGCAGCCGCGGAAGGGCATATAATTCACCCCTCCACTTT
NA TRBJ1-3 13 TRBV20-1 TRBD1 CSATQGAGNTIYF TGCAGTGCTACGCAGGGGGCGGGAAACACCATATATTTT
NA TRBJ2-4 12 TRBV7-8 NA CASSLIQNIQYF TGTGCCAGCAGCCTGATTCAGAACATTCAGTACTTC